The 3 T cell receptor beta chains in this list originate from one sample, sequenced in a study of CD8+CD57+ T cells in acquired aplastic anemia. Profiling that covered TCR beta VDJ and CDR3 relied on genomic DNA as its template. MiXCR, applied by TCRdb to the reads, yields one record per CDR3 protein. There are under 200,000 distinct CDR3 sequences in the sample; approximately 60% occur only once, and 35% to 50% lies in the top ten. The sample taken for sequencing was sorted CD4+, CD8+, or CD8+CD57+ T cells (not recorded which) from PBMCs. The source is a human donor in good health.

This clonotype was counted once. The chain has TRBV7-2 and TRBJ2-7; TRBD2 is a possible D gene (6 bases). The length of the CDR3 is 15 residues. V was shortened by 5 bases and J by 6 bases, with 20 bases between the two germline ends. Germline V gene lookup returns CDR1 SGHTA and CDR2 FQGNSA. CDR3 nucleotide sequence: TGTGCCAGCAGCCCATCTGGGACTGACGCCCTCGAGCAGTACTTC. This sequence encodes CASSPSGTDALEQYF.

This clonotype is a singleton in its sample. V usage is TRBV6-6 and J usage is TRBJ2-7, with TRBD2 matching 7 bases. Trimming cost V 6 bases and J 3 bases; bases outside gene matches: 11. This CDR3 has 15 residues. Germline loops: CDR1 MNHNY, CDR2 SVGAGI (reference sequence). The CDR3 DNA sequence: TGTGCCAGCAGACCCGCGGGGGTCTCTCGCTACGAGCAGTACTTC. Protein product: CASRPAGVSRYEQYF.

V is TRBV6-5 and J is TRBJ2-5; tentatively, D is TRBD1 (5 bases). The CDR3 has 15 amino acids. Germline V gives CDR1 MNHEY, CDR2 SVGAGI. The germline V and J ends were trimmed by 4 bases and 4 bases, with 16 bases remaining between them. The CDR3 spells CASSWGNRVGETQYF. CDR3 coding DNA: TGTGCCAGCAGTTGGGGCAACCGGGTCGGAGAGACCCAGTACTTC.